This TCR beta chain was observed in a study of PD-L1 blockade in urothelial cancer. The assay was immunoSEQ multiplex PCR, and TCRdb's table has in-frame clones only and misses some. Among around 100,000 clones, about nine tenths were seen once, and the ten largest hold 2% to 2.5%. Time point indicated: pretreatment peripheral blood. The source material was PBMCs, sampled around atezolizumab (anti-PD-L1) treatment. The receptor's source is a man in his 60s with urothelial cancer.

CDR3 nucleotides: TGTGCCAGCAGCGGATCTACCGGGACAGGGTACTACGAGCAGTACTTC. Translated, it gives CASSGSTGTGYYEQYF. This chain links TRBV7-6 with TRBJ2-7, with 9 bases aligning to TRBD1. This CDR3 has 16 amino acids. J lost 3 bases, V lost 5 bases, and 11 bases had no gene match. Germline V gene lookup returns CDR1 SGHVS and CDR2 FNYEAQ.